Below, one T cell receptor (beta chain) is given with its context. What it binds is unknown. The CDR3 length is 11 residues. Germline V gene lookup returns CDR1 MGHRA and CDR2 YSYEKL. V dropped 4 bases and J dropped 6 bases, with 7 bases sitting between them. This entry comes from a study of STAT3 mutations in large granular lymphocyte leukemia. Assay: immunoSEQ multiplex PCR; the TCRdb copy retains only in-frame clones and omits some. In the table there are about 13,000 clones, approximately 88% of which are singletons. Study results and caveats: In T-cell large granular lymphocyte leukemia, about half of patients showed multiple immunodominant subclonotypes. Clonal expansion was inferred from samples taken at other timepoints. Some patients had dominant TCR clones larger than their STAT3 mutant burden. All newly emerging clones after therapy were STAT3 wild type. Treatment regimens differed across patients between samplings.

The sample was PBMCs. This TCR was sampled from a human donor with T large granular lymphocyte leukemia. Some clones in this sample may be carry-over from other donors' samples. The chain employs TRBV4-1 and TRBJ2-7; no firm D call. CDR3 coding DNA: TGCGCCAGCAGCCTTCGCCTCGAGCAGTACGTC. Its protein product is CASSLRLEQYV.